Listed here is a single TCR beta chain. Its cognate antigen is unknown. Other DNA sequences in the same sample also yield this CDR3. These data belong to a study of T cell responses to AZD1222 COVID-19 vaccine. Looked up from germline, CDR1 is SGHKS and CDR2 is YYEKEE (reference sequence). The CDR3 consists of 14 residues. Trimming cost V 3 bases and J 4 bases; bases outside gene matches: 3. Clones were sequenced by immunoSEQ multiplex PCR, and TCRdb holds only the in-frame ones, with some missing. The profile shows some 130,000 clones, under 95% of them singletons. Study findings and constraints: Spike-wide coverage was observed for vaccine-associated CD4 TCRs, with dominant responses at 160-218 and 743-854. Increases in Spike-specific TCR breadth and depth were seen after two AZD1222 doses. The donors showed a predominance of white British ancestry and of females, with possible underestimation of clonal diversity. Unmutated variant regions are reportedly targeted by nearly half of spike-specific TCRs.

The V gene is TRBV5-5, the J gene TRBJ2-7, with 11 bases matching TRBD1. The origin of this receptor is an adult who received the AZD1222 COVID-19 vaccine. The sequencing used peripheral blood, collected 28 days after the second AZD1222 dose. CDR3 residues: CASSSRDRGYEQYF. The CDR3 DNA is TGTGCCAGCAGCTCCCGGGACAGGGGGTACGAGCAGTACTTC. Full variable domain (missing parts from reference TRBV5-5 and TRBJ2-7): DAGVTQSPTHLIKTRGQQVTLRCSPISGHKSVSWYQQVLGQGPQFIFQYYEKEERGRGNFPDRFSARQFPNYSSELNVNALLLGDSALYLCASSSRDRGYEQYFGPGTRLTVT.